The text below deals with one T cell receptor beta chain. Its antigen remains unknown. Assay: immunoSEQ multiplex PCR; the TCRdb copy retains only in-frame clones and omits some. The table records approximately 840,000 clones, about 96% of them present only once. The data were obtained in a study of shared clonotypes between healthy human individuals. Naive CD8 cells lacked CD45RO, underwent positive selection for CCR7 and left out terminally differentiated effector memory CD45RA+ cells. Among the donors, all were Caucasian adults who lived in Nashville, Tennessee. The CDR3 spans 14 residues. Germline lookup yields CDR1 MNHEY and CDR2 SMNVEV (reference sequence). Trimming left V 6 bases short and J 5 bases short, with 16 bases between. General study findings and limits: The study found lower generation probabilities in non-shared clonotypes than in those shared by all four donors. Only blood samples were collected, and tissue repertoires likely differ.

The rearrangement uses TRBV27 and TRBJ1-1, with D perhaps TRBD1 (5 bases). Sequencing used naive CD8+ T cells sorted from blood. This TCR was sampled from a man under 40 in good health. The CDR3 loop reads CASSPQVGKTEAFF. In DNA, the CDR3 is TGTGCCAGCAGCCCACAGGTGGGGAAGACTGAAGCTTTCTTT.